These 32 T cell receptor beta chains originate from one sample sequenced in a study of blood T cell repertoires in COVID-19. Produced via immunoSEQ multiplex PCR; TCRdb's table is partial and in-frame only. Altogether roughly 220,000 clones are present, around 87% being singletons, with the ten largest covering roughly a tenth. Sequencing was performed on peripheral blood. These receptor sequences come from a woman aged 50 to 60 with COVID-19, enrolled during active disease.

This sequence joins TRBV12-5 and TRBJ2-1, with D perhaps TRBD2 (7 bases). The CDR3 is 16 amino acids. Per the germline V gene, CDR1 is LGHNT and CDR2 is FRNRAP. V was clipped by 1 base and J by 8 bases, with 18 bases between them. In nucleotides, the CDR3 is TGTGCTAGTGGTTTGGGTTCCAGGGGAGGGGTGGATGAGCAGTTCTTC. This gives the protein CASGLGSRGGVDEQFF.

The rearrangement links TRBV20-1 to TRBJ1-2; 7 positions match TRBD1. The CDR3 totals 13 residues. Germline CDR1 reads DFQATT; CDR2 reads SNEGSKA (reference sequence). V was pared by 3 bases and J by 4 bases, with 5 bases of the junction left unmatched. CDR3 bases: TGCAGTGCTAGTACAGGGGCGTTCTATGGCTACACCTTC. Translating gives CSASTGAFYGYTF.

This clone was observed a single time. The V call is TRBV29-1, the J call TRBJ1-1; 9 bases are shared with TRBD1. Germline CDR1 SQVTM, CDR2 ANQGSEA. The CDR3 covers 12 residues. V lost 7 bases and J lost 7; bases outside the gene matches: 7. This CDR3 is CSAIRDRDEAFF. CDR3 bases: TGCAGCGCCATCCGGGACAGGGATGAAGCTTTCTTT.

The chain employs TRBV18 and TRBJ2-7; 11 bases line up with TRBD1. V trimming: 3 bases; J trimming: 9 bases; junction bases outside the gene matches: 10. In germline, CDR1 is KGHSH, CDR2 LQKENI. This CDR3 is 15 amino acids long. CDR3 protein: CASSPKAGQGAGQYV. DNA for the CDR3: TGTGCCAGCTCACCCAAAGCTGGACAGGGGGCAGGGCAGTACGTC.

This CDR3 reads CASSQEGPGDTQYF. The CDR3 nucleotides are TGCGCCAGCAGCCAAGAGGGCCCAGGGGATACGCAGTATTTT. The chain employs TRBV4-3 and TRBJ2-3; D perhaps matches TRBD1 (5 bases). Germline CDR1 LGHNA, CDR2 YSLEER. V dropped 0 bases and J dropped 6 bases, with 10 bases sitting between them. This CDR3 has 14 amino acids.

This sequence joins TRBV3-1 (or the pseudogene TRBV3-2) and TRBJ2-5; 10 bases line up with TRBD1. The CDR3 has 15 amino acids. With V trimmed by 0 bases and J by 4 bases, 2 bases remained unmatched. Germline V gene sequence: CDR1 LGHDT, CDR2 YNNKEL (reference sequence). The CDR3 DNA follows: TGTGCCAGCAGCCAAGACGGACAGGGGGTAGAGACCCAGTACTTC. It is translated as CASSQDGQGVETQYF.

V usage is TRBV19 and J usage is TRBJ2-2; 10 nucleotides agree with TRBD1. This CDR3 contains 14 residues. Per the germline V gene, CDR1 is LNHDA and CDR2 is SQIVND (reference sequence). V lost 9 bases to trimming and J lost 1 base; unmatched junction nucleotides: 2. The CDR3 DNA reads TGTGCCAGCGACAGGGGGCTGAACACCGGGGAGCTGTTTTTT. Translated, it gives CASDRGLNTGELFF.

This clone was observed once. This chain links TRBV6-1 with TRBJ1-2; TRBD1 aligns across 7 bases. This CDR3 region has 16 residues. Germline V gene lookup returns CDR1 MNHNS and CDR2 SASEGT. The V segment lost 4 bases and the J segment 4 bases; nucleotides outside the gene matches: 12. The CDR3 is CASSVGGGAGGYGYTF. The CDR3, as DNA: TGTGCCAGCAGTGTTGGAGGGGGCGCGGGAGGCTATGGCTACACCTTC.

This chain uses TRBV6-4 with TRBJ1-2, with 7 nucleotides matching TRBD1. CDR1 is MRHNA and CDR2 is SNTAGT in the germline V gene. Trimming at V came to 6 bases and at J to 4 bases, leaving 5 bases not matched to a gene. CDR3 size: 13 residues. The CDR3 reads CASSPGQSYGYTF. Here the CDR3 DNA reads TGTGCCAGCAGCCCGGGACAGTCCTATGGCTACACCTTC.

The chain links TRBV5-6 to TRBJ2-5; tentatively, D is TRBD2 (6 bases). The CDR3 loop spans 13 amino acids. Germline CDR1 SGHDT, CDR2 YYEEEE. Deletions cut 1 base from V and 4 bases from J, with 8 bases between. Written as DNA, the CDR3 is TGTGCCAGCAGCTTGACTAGCAGAGAGACCCAGTACTTC. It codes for CASSLTSRETQYF.

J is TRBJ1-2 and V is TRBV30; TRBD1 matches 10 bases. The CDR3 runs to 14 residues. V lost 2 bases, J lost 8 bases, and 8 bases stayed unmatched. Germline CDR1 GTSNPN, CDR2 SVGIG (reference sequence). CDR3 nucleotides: TGTGCCTGGAGTACGAGACAGGGGGCGGGGGGCTACACCTTC. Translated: CAWSTRQGAGGYTF. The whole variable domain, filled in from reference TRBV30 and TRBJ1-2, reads SQTIHQWPATLVQPVGSPLSLECTVEGTSNPNLYWYRQAAGRGLQLLFYSVGIGQISSEVPQNLSASRPQDRQFILSSKKLLLSDSGFYLCAWSTRQGAGGYTFGSGTRLTVV.

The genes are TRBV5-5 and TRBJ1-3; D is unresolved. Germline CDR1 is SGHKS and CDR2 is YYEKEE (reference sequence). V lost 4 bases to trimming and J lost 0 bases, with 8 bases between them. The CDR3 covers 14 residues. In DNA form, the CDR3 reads TGTGCCAGCAGCGTTAGGAGCTCTGGAAACACCATATATTTT. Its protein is CASSVRSSGNTIYF.

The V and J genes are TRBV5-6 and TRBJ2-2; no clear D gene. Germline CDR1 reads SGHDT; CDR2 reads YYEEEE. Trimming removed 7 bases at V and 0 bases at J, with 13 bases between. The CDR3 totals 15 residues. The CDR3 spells CASLLLVANTGELFF. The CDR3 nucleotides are TGTGCCAGCCTCCTTTTGGTAGCGAACACCGGGGAGCTGTTTTTT.

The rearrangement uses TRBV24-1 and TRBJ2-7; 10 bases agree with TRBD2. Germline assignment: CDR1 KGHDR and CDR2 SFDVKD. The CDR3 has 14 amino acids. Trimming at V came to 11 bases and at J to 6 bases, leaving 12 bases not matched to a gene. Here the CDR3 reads CANGRSGGACEQYV. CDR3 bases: TGTGCCAACGGAAGAAGCGGGGGGGCGTGCGAGCAGTACGTC.

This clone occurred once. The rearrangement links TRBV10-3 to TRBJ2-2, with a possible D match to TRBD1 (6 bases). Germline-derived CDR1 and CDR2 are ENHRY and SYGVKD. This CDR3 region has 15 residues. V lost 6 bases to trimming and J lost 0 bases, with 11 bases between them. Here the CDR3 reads CAISADSSNTGELFF. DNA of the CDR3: TGTGCCATCAGCGCGGACAGCTCGAACACCGGGGAGCTGTTTTTT.

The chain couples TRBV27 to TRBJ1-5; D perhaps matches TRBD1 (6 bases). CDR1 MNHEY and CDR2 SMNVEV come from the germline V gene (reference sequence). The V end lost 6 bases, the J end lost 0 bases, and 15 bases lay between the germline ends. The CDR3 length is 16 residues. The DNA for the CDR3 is TGTGCCAGCAGGTCCTTTCTACAGGGTAGCAATCAGCCCCAGCATTTT. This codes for CASRSFLQGSNQPQHF.

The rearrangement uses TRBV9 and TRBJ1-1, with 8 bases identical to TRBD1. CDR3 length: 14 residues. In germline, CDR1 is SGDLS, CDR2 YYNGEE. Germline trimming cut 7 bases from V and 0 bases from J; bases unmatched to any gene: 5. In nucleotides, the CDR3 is TGTGCCAGCGGACAGGGAAGCATGAACACTGAAGCTTTCTTT. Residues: CASGQGSMNTEAFF.

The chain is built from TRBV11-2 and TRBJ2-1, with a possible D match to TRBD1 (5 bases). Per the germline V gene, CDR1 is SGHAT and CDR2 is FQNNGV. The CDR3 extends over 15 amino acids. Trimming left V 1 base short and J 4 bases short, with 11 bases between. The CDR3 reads CASSLGPGQYNEQFF. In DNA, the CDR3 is TGTGCCAGCAGCTTAGGACCTGGACAATACAATGAGCAGTTCTTC.

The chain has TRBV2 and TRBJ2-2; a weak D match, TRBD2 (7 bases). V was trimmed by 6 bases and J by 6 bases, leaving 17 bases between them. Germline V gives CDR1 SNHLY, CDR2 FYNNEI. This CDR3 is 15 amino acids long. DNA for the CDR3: TGTGCCAGCAGGGGGGCCAGGGGAGGGCCCGGGGAGCTGTTTTTT. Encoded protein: CASRGARGGPGELFF. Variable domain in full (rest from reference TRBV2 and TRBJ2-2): EPEVTQTPSHQVTQMGQEVILRCVPISNHLYFYWYRQILGQKVEFLVSFYNNEISEKSEIFDDQFSVERPDGSNFTLKIRSTKLEDSAMYFCASRGARGGPGELFFGEGSRLTVL.

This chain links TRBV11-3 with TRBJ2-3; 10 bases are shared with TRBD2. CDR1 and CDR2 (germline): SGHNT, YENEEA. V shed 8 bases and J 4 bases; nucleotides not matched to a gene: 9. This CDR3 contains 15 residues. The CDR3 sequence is CASRAGGLSSDTQYF. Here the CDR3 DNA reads TGTGCCAGCCGAGCGGGGGGGCTTTCATCAGATACGCAGTATTTT.

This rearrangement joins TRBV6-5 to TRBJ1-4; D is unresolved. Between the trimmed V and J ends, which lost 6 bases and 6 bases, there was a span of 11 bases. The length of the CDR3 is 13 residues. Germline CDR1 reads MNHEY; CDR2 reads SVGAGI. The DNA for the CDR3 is TGTGCCAGCAGACCCGCCTGGCATGAAAAACTGTTTTTT. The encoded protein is CASRPAWHEKLFF.

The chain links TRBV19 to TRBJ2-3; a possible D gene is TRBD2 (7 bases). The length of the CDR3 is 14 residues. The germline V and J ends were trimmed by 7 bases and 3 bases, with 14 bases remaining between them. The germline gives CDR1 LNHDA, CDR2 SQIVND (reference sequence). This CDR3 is CASKGGLLTDTQYF. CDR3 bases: TGTGCCAGTAAGGGGGGGCTGTTAACAGATACGCAGTATTTT.

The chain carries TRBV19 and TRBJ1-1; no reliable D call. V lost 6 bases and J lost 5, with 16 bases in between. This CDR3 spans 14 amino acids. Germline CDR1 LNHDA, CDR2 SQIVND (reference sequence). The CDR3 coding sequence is TGTGCCAGTAGGATCAGGTCCTTTAGTACTGAAGCTTTCTTT. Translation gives CASRIRSFSTEAFF.

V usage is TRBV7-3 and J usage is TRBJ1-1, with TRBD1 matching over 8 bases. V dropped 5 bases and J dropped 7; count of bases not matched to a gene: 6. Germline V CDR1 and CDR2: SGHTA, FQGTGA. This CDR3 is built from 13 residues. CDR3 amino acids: CASSPGTGNEAFF. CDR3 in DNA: TGTGCCAGCAGCCCGGGGACAGGTAATGAAGCTTTCTTT. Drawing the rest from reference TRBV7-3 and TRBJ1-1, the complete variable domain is GAGVSQTPSNKVTEKGKYVELRCDPISGHTALYWYRQSLGQGPEFLIYFQGTGAADDSGLPNDRFFAVRPEGSVSTLKIQRTERGDSAVYLCASSPGTGNEAFFGQGTRLTVV.

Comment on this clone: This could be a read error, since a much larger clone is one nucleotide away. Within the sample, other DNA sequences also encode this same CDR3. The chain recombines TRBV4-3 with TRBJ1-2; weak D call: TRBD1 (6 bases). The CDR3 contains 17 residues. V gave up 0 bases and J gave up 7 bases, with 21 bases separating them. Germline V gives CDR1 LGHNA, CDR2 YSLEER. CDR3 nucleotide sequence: TGCGCCAGCAGCCAAGATCGTGGTCACAGGGATCTGAGTGGCTACACCTTC. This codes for CASSQDRGHRDLSGYTF.

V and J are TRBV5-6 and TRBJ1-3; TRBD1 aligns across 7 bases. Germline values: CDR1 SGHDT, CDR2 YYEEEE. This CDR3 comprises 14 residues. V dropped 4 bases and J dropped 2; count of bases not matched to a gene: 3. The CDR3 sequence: CASSTTGAGNTIYF. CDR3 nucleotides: TGTGCCAGCAGCACTACAGGGGCTGGAAACACCATATATTTT.

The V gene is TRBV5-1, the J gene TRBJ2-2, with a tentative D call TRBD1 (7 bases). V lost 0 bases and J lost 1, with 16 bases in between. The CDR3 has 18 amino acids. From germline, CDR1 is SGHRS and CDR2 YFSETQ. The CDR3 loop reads CASSLAQGGALNTGELFF. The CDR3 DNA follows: TGCGCCAGCAGCTTGGCCCAGGGGGGCGCCCTGAACACCGGGGAGCTGTTTTTT.

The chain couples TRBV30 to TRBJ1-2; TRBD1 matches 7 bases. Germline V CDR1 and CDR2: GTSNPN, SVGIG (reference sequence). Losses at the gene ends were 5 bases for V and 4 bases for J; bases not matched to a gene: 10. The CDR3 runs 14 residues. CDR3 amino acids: CAWADPGTVYGYTF. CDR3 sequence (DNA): TGTGCCTGGGCGGACCCCGGGACAGTCTATGGCTACACCTTC.

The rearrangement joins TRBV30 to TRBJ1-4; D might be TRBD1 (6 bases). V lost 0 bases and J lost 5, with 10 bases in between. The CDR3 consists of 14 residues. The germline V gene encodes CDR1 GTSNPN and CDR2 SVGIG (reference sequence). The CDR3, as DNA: TGTGCCTGGAGTGTGGGTGACAGGAATGAAAAACTGTTTTTT. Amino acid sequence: CAWSVGDRNEKLFF.

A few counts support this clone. Here the CDR3 DNA reads TGCGCCAGCAGCTTGGGGAGGACAGTCCCTAATGAAAAACTGTTTTTT. Protein product: CASSLGRTVPNEKLFF. The gene calls are TRBV5-1 and TRBJ1-4; a weak D match, TRBD1 (6 bases). The germline V and J ends were trimmed by 0 bases and 3 bases, with 12 bases remaining between them. Per the germline V gene, CDR1 is SGHRS and CDR2 is YFSETQ. There are 16 residues in the CDR3. Looking up the rest from reference TRBV5-1 and TRBJ1-4 gives the full variable domain: KAGVTQTPRYLIKTRGQQVTLSCSPISGHRSVSWYQQTPGQGLQFLFEYFSETQRNKGNFPGRFSGRQFSNSRSEMNVSTLELGDSALYLCASSLGRTVPNEKLFFGSGTQLSVL.

The CDR3 region is CATPPRGINQPQHF. CDR3 nucleotide sequence: TGTGCCACCCCCCCCAGGGGTATCAATCAGCCCCAGCATTTT. The chain employs TRBV14 and TRBJ1-5; maybe TRBD1 (6 bases). Germline lookup yields CDR1 SGHDN and CDR2 FVKESK. The germline V and J ends were trimmed by 10 bases and 3 bases, with 16 bases remaining between them. CDR3 size: 14 residues.

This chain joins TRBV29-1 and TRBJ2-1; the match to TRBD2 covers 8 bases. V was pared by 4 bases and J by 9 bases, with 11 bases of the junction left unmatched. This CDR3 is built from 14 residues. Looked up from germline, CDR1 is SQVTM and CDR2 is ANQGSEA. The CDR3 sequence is CSVGPGGPLGEQFF. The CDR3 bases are TGCAGCGTTGGTCCGGGGGGGCCTTTAGGTGAGCAGTTCTTC.